This T cell receptor (beta chain) was sequenced for a study of blood T cell repertoires in COVID-19. Study-wide context: Sources were T cells, B-cell-depleted T cells, or PBMCs; the material itself was cDNA or gDNA.

Methods used by the authors: Scientists estimated how many nucleated cells there were by amplifying reference gene primers. Profiled with immunoSEQ multiplex PCR; TCRdb holds only in-frame clones, not every one. V, J and clone size derive from that table, while D and trimming were established from the DNA sequence. The table shows just over 75,000 clones, with approximately 80% occurring only once. The CDR3 is 12 residues long. From germline, CDR1 is LNHDA and CDR2 SQIVND (reference sequence). The V end was cut by 7 bases, the J end by 12 bases, with 18 bases between. The chain is built from TRBV19 and TRBJ1-2; the D gene is possibly TRBD1 (6 bases). The receptor was isolated from a man in his 60s with active or convalescent COVID-19. Specimen: peripheral blood. This CDR3 reads CASIGNQGTNTF. CDR3 sequence (DNA): TGTGCCAGTATCGGGAATCAGGGGACCAACACCTTC.